Listed below are T cell receptor beta chains from one sample, sequenced in a study of T cell changes during pregnancy in multiple sclerosis. Sequencing was performed with immunoSEQ multiplex PCR; in TCRdb, only in-frame clones are kept and a portion is missing. Seen here are just under 40,000 clones, over 75% observed once, and the top ten hold 0.4% to 0.6%. The sequencing used CD4+ T cells from peripheral blood mononuclear cells, collected in the first trimester of pregnancy. These receptors all stem from a female donor in good health, enrolled as a control in a pregnancy study. Each CDR3 is given with its conserved first and last residue. Fields, in order: D gene, clone size, V gene, J gene, CDR3 DNA, CDR3 protein. A D gene is named only where the DNA matches it firmly. Some rows have no size entry. The others give once, few or many, or a class for an expanded clone.

>NA|NA|TRBV6-6|TRBJ2-5
TGTGCCAGCTCCCCCATCATCGAGACCCAGTACTTC
CASSPIIETQYF
>TRBD1|NA|TRBV7-9|TRBJ2-1
TGTGCCGGACAGGGTGGCAATGAGCAGTTCTTC
CAGQGGNEQFF
>TRBD1|NA|TRBV6-5|TRBJ1-1
TGTGCCAGCAGCCCTCGACAGGGTCCGAACACTGAAGCTTTCTTT
CASSPRQGPNTEAFF
>NA|NA|TRBV6-4|TRBJ2-3
TGTGCCAGCAGTGACCAAGCCCGATCAGATACGCAGTATTTT
CASSDQARSDTQYF
>NA|NA|TRBV6-1|TRBJ1-5
TGTGCCAGCAGGAGAATCGAGGGTCAGCCCCAGCATTTT
CASRRIEGQPQHF
>NA|NA|TRBV7-9|TRBJ1-2
TGTGCCAGCAGCCCCTCGGGGGGTGAGGGCTATGGCTACACCTTC
CASSPSGGEGYGYTF
>NA|NA|TRBV14|TRBJ1-5
TGTGCCAGCAGCCCCCGGGCCCGGGGGCCCCAGCATTTT
CASSPRARGPQHF
>NA|NA|TRBV19|TRBJ2-1
TGTGCCAGTAGGCAGGGTTCCTACAATGAGCAGTTCTTC
CASRQGSYNEQFF
>TRBD1|NA|TRBV11-3|TRBJ2-3
TGTGCCAGCAGCTTAGGGGACAGGGGAGATACGCAGTATTTT
CASSLGDRGDTQYF
>NA|few|TRBV4-3|TRBJ1-1
TGCGCCAGCAGCCAAATTGGGCAGCCGAACACTGAAGCTTTCTTT
CASSQIGQPNTEAFF
>NA|NA|TRBV30|TRBJ1-1
TGTGCCTGGAGCGTCGTTACCAGTGAAGCTTTCTTT
CAWSVVTSEAFF
>NA|NA|TRBV5-1|TRBJ1-2
TGCGCCAGCAGCTCAACAGGGTATGGGGATAGCTACACCTTC
CASSSTGYGDSYTF
>TRBD1|few|TRBV19|TRBJ1-1
TGTGCCAGTAGTAGAAGGGGGCTGACTGAAGCTTTCTTT
CASSRRGLTEAFF
>TRBD1|NA|TRBV12-5|TRBJ2-1
TGTGCTAGTGGGCCCGGGACAGGGTTTATCAATGAGCAGTTCTTC
CASGPGTGFINEQFF
>NA|NA|TRBV10-3|TRBJ1-1
TGTGCCATCAGTCGTCCGGGGGGGCTAGGTCAGGTGAACACTGAAGCTTTCTTT
CAISRPGGLGQVNTEAFF
>TRBD2|NA|TRBV29-1|TRBJ2-7
TGCAGCGTCGGCGATTGGGGGGGTTTTACTACCTACGAGCAGTACTTC
CSVGDWGGFTTYEQYF
>NA|NA|TRBV14|TRBJ2-7
TGTGCCAGCAGCCAAGAGCTGGGTGAGGGCTCCTACGAGCAGTACTTC
CASSQELGEGSYEQYF
>NA|few|TRBV18|TRBJ2-7
TGTGCCAGCTCACCAGAAGCGCTTACCAGCTACGAGCAGTACTTC
CASSPEALTSYEQYF
>NA|once|TRBV5-1|TRBJ2-5
TGCGCCAGCAGCTATTCTCAAGAGACCCAGTACTTC
CASSYSQETQYF
>NA|NA|TRBV6-1|TRBJ2-2
TGTGCCAGCAGCGCGGGTCTTTCCACCGGGGAGCTGTTTTTT
CASSAGLSTGELFF
>NA|NA|TRBV28|TRBJ1-2
TGTGCCAGCTCCGAGGCGGTTAACTATGGCTACACCTTC
CASSEAVNYGYTF
>TRBD2|NA|TRBV9|TRBJ2-1
TGTGCCAGCGGTGCGGGGGGGCCGCGGAATGAGCAGTTCTTC
CASGAGGPRNEQFF
>TRBD1|NA|TRBV9|TRBJ2-3
TGTGCCAGCAGCGTCAGGGACAGTCCTAGCACAGATACGCAGTATTTT
CASSVRDSPSTDTQYF
>NA|NA|TRBV5-8|TRBJ2-1
TGTGCCAGCAGCTTGTTGGGGCGCGAAAATGAGCAGTTCTTC
CASSLLGRENEQFF
>TRBD2|NA|TRBV18|TRBJ2-7
TGTGCCAGCTCATCGCTAGCGGGGGGCCATGAAGAGCAGTACTTC
CASSSLAGGHEEQYF
>NA|NA|TRBV5-6|TRBJ1-2
TGTGCCAGCTCACTACAGGGTCGCTATGGCTACACCTTC
CASSLQGRYGYTF
>NA|NA|TRBV6-6|TRBJ2-3
TGTGCCAGCAGTTACGGGGGACACCGCACAGATACGCAGTATTTT
CASSYGGHRTDTQYF
>NA|NA|TRBV4-3|TRBJ2-7
TGCGCCAGCAGCCAAGAGAAAGGGGTTTCCTACGAGCAGTACTTC
CASSQEKGVSYEQYF
>TRBD1|NA|TRBV9|TRBJ1-6
TGTGCCAGCAGACCTTCTGACAGGGGATCTTCACCCCTCCACTTT
CASRPSDRGSSPLHF
>NA|NA|TRBV5-6|TRBJ2-2
TGTGCCAGCAGCTTGGGGTTAGGGGAAATAAACACCGGGGAGCTGTTTTTT
CASSLGLGEINTGELFF
>TRBD1|NA|TRBV19|TRBJ1-5
TGTGCCAGTAGTATAGATTCGACAGGGAGGACCCCGGCGCCCCAGCATTTT
CASSIDSTGRTPAPQHF
>NA|NA|TRBV7-9|TRBJ1-3
TGTGCCAGCAGCTTAGGAGCAGGGAGGGTTGGAAACACCATATATTTT
CASSLGAGRVGNTIYF
>NA|once|TRBV7-2|TRBJ1-1
TGTGCCAGCAGCTCACAGGGGAACACTGAAGCTTTCTTT
CASSSQGNTEAFF
>TRBD1|once|TRBV4-3|TRBJ1-4
TGCGCCAGCAGCCAACAGGGGGCGACTGAAAAACTGTTTTTT
CASSQQGATEKLFF
>NA|NA|TRBV7-9|TRBJ2-5
TGTGCCAGCAGCTTAGCCGAGGTCCCCTCGGGAGAGACCCAGTACTTC
CASSLAEVPSGETQYF
>NA|NA|TRBV19|TRBJ1-5
TGTGCCAGTAGTATAACGGGGTTGGGCAATCAGCCCCAGCATTTT
CASSITGLGNQPQHF
>TRBD2|NA|TRBV6-1|TRBJ2-7
TGTGCCAGCTGTACTAGCGGTTCCTACGAGCAGTACTTC
CASCTSGSYEQYF
>TRBD1|NA|TRBV7-2|TRBJ1-2
TGTGCCAGCAGCTTGGACAGGAGCTATGGCTACACCTTC
CASSLDRSYGYTF
>NA|NA|TRBV7-6|TRBJ2-2
TGTGCCAGCAGGCCCAGAACGGGGGTGGCCGGGGAGCTGTTTTTT
CASRPRTGVAGELFF
>NA|NA|TRBV2|TRBJ1-2
TGTGCCAGCAGTGAACGGTATAGCCTTGGCTACACCTTC
CASSERYSLGYTF
>NA|NA|TRBV25-1|TRBJ1-1
TGTGCCAGCATGCTTTCCCAGGGAAAGAACACTGAAGCTTTCTTT
CASMLSQGKNTEAFF
>TRBD1|NA|TRBV9|TRBJ1-3
TGTGCCAGCAGCGGGGGGACAGGTCAGTCTTCTGGAAACACCATATATTTT
CASSGGTGQSSGNTIYF
>TRBD2|NA|TRBV7-3|TRBJ2-5
TGTGCCAGCAGCCCTGGACTAGCGTTACAAGAGACCCAGTACTTC
CASSPGLALQETQYF
>TRBD1|NA|TRBV5-8|TRBJ2-5
TGTGCCAGCAGCTGGGGGGACAGGGACCAAGAGACCCAGTACTTC
CASSWGDRDQETQYF
>TRBD1|NA|TRBV7-2|TRBJ2-3
TGTGCCAGCAGCTTGACAGGGGGCGCAGATACGCAGTATTTT
CASSLTGGADTQYF
>TRBD1|NA|TRBV7-9|TRBJ1-2
TGTGCCAGCAGACTCGTCCGGGACAGGGGGCATGGCTACACCTTC
CASRLVRDRGHGYTF
>TRBD1|NA|TRBV28|TRBJ2-3
TGCGCCAGCAGCCCCGGGACAGGGAGGGCAGATACGCAGTATTTT
CASSPGTGRADTQYF
>TRBD1|NA|TRBV18|TRBJ1-3
TGTGCCAGCTCACCTGACAGGGGGATCTCTGGAAACACCATATATTTT
CASSPDRGISGNTIYF
>TRBD1|NA|TRBV15|TRBJ1-1
TGTGCCACCAGCAGAGATCTGACAGGGGCCACTGAAGCTTTCTTT
CATSRDLTGATEAFF
>NA|NA|TRBV5-6|TRBJ1-1
TGTGCCAGCAGCTTGGCGAGCCAGGTCACTGAAGCTTTCTTT
CASSLASQVTEAFF
>TRBD2|NA|TRBV29-1|TRBJ2-3
TGCAGCGGCCGGGGGGGTGGTGATACGCAGTATTTT
CSGRGGGDTQYF
>NA|NA|TRBV7-8|TRBJ1-5
TGTGCCAGCAGCCCTAGCGGCCGATATCAGCCCCAGCATTTT
CASSPSGRYQPQHF
>NA|NA|TRBV30|TRBJ1-6
TGTGCCGGGGAGCAGTCCTATAATTCACCCCTCCACTTT
CAGEQSYNSPLHF